A single sample is the source of the 27 T cell receptor beta chains below, sequenced in a study of shared clonotypes between healthy human individuals. The assay was immunoSEQ multiplex PCR, and TCRdb's table has in-frame clones only and misses some. This sample carries approximately 2,200,000 clones, around 93% of them seen once, and the ten largest clones take 1.5% to 2%. CD45RO-negative, CCR7-positively selected cells formed the naive CD8 fraction, excluding terminally differentiated effector memory CD45RA+ cells. Sequencing was carried out using naive CD8+ T cells from PBMCs. The receptors were sampled from a man aged 18 to 29 in good health. Some clones in this sample may be carry-over from other donors' samples.

This chain uses TRBV6-5 with TRBJ2-7; 8 bases are shared with TRBD2. CDR3 length equals 14 residues. From germline, CDR1 is MNHEY and CDR2 SVGAGI. V was pared by 2 bases and J by 6 bases, with 6 bases of the junction left unmatched. The CDR3 is CASSYGAGEIEQYF. CDR3 nucleotide sequence: TGTGCCAGCAGTTACGGAGCGGGAGAGATCGAGCAGTACTTC.

This clone has only one observation. The chain uses TRBV27 and TRBJ1-4; TRBD1 might be the D (6 bases). V was clipped by 4 bases and J by 8 bases, with 17 bases between them. The CDR3 loop spans 15 amino acids. CDR1 and CDR2 from the germline V gene are MNHEY and SMNVEV (reference sequence). The CDR3 reads CASSSSWGREEKLFF. Written as DNA, the CDR3 is TGTGCCAGCAGTTCCTCGTGGGGGCGCGAGGAAAAACTGTTTTTT.

The rearrangement links TRBV27 to TRBJ2-7, with D perhaps matching TRBD2 (5 bases). This CDR3 contains 14 residues. Germline lookup yields CDR1 MNHEY and CDR2 SMNVEV (reference sequence). The ends were cut back, 4 bases at V and 2 bases at J, with 12 bases in the middle. Here the CDR3 reads CASSSNPGTYEQYF. CDR3 sequence (DNA): TGTGCCAGCAGTTCCAACCCGGGGACCTACGAGCAGTACTTC.

Note on this clone: A much bigger clone sits one base away, suggesting this may be a read error. This CDR3 is also generated by other DNA sequences in the sample. This chain joins TRBV11-3 and TRBJ1-1, with D hard to call. The CDR3 totals 13 residues. V lost 1 base and J lost 1, with 4 bases in between. The germline gives CDR1 SGHNT, CDR2 YENEEA. CDR3 nucleotide sequence: TGTGCCAGCAGCTTAGGAGGGAACACTGAAGCTTTCTTT. Translation gives CASSLGGNTEAFF.

J is TRBJ1-2 and V is TRBV7-8, with TRBD1 as a possible D gene (6 bases). The ends were cut back, 5 bases at V and 6 bases at J, with 10 bases in the middle. The germline gives CDR1 SGHVS, CDR2 FQNEAQ. This CDR3 region has 12 residues. CDR3 DNA sequence: TGTGCCAGCAGCCAGAGGGGGAATGGCTACACCTTC. Its translation: CASSQRGNGYTF. Full variable domain (missing parts from reference TRBV7-8 and TRBJ1-2): GAGVSQSPRYKVAKRGQDVALRCDPISGHVSLFWYQQALGQGPEFLTYFQNEAQLDKSGLPSDRFFAERPEGSVSTLKIQRTQQEDSAVYLCASSQRGNGYTFGSGTRLTVV.

The rearrangement links TRBV7-9 to TRBJ2-4, with a possible D match to TRBD2 (6 bases). CDR1 is SEHNR and CDR2 is FQNEAQ in the germline V gene (reference sequence). The CDR3 runs to 15 residues. Trimming left V 5 bases short and J 0 bases short, with 11 bases between. The CDR3 loop is CASSPRELAKNIQYF. The CDR3 DNA reads as TGTGCCAGCAGCCCCCGGGAGCTAGCCAAAAACATTCAGTACTTC.

The V gene is TRBV7-9, the J gene TRBJ2-2; 7 positions agree with TRBD1. This CDR3 has 18 residues. The V gene's germline CDR1 is SEHNR and CDR2 FQNEAQ (reference sequence). J gave up 3 bases and V 7 bases, and 17 bases lay outside the gene matches. The CDR3 DNA reads TGTGCCAGCACCATAGGGGGCAGGGGTCAAGCCTACACCGGGGAGCTGTTTTTT. It translates to CASTIGGRGQAYTGELFF.

This clone is a singleton in its sample. The chain joins TRBV11-2 to TRBJ2-7; perhaps TRBD2 as D (5 bases). With 0 bases removed from V and 6 bases from J, the gap between germline ends came to 12 bases. Germline V lookup: CDR1 SGHAT, CDR2 FQNNGV. The CDR3 contains 14 residues. CDR3 amino acids: CASSLEYTSREQYF. The CDR3 DNA follows: TGTGCCAGCAGCTTAGAGTATACTAGTCGCGAGCAGTACTTC.

This sequence joins TRBV29-1 and TRBJ1-3; 7 bases align to TRBD1. V lost 3 bases to trimming and J lost 0 bases; unmatched junction nucleotides: 8. Germline V gene data show CDR1 as SQVTM and CDR2 as ANQGSEA. The CDR3 contains 16 residues. CDR3 sequence: CSVEDRLGVSGNTIYF. CDR3 DNA sequence: TGCAGCGTTGAGGACAGGTTGGGGGTCTCTGGAAACACCATATATTTT.

The chain joins TRBV5-1 to TRBJ2-6, with TRBD1 matching over 7 bases. Germline CDR1 is SGHRS and CDR2 is YFSETQ. The CDR3 length is 16 residues. V gave up 4 bases and J gave up 0 bases; unmatched junction bases: 4. In nucleotides, the CDR3 is TGCGCCAGCAGCACCTGGACAGGCTCTGGGGCCAACGTCCTGACTTTC. As protein: CASSTWTGSGANVLTF.

V is TRBV19 and J is TRBJ2-7; no definite D call. The V and J ends lost 0 bases and 6 bases respectively, with 9 bases between them. Per germline, CDR1 LNHDA and CDR2 SQIVND (reference sequence). This CDR3 has 13 residues. The CDR3 here is CASSIDLDSEQYF. The CDR3 coding sequence is TGTGCCAGTAGTATAGATCTAGACTCCGAGCAGTACTTC. The variable domain in full, completed from reference TRBV19 and TRBJ2-7, reads DGGITQSPKYLFRKEGQNVTLSCEQNLNHDAMYWYRQDPGQGLRLIYYSQIVNDFQKGDIAEGYSVSREKKESFPLTVTSAQKNPTAFYLCASSIDLDSEQYFGPGTRLTVT.

The rearrangement links TRBV10-3 to TRBJ2-1; 12 bases fit TRBD2. V dropped 6 bases and J dropped 6; count of bases not matched to a gene: 9. Germline V CDR1 and CDR2: ENHRY, SYGVKD. The CDR3 runs 16 residues. CDR3 region: CAIREGPSGRGNEQFF. In nucleotides, the CDR3 is TGTGCCATCAGGGAAGGGCCTAGCGGGAGGGGCAATGAGCAGTTCTTC.

Notes on this clone: This CDR3 is also generated by other DNA sequences in the sample. The rearrangement uses TRBV7-9 and TRBJ1-1; 8 nucleotides agree with TRBD1. The ends lost 6 bases at V and 1 base at J; junction bases unmatched: 7. Germline V gene sequence: CDR1 SEHNR, CDR2 FQNEAQ (reference sequence). This CDR3 comprises 15 residues. The CDR3, as DNA: TGTGCCAGCAGTTCTACCGGGACAGGGAACACTGAAGCTTTCTTT. The encoded protein is CASSSTGTGNTEAFF.

The CDR3 here is CASSLAGFSPGNTIYF. CDR3 DNA sequence: TGTGCCAGCAGCTTAGCAGGATTCAGTCCTGGAAACACCATATATTTT. The rearrangement uses TRBV7-9 and TRBJ1-3; D is uncertain. Germline CDR1 and CDR2: SEHNR and FQNEAQ (reference sequence). V dropped 0 bases and J dropped 2 bases, with 11 bases sitting between them. The CDR3 sequence is 16 residues long. The full variable domain, with the rest looked up from reference TRBV7-9 and TRBJ1-3, is DTGVSQNPRHKITKRGQNVTFRCDPISEHNRLYWYRQTLGQGPEFLTYFQNEAQLEKSRLLSDRFSAERPKGSFSTLEIQRTEQGDSAMYLCASSLAGFSPGNTIYFGEGSWLTVV.

This chain joins TRBV19 and TRBJ2-5; 9 bases are a match to TRBD1. After removal of 8 bases from V and 3 bases from J, the junction contained 4 bases not matched to a gene. The CDR3 spans 13 residues. CDR1 LNHDA and CDR2 SQIVND come from the germline V gene (reference sequence). The CDR3 coding sequence is TGTGCCAGTCGCGACAGGGGGAAAGAGACCCAGTACTTC. Translation gives CASRDRGKETQYF.

This chain links TRBV4-1 with TRBJ1-2; D not resolved. CDR1 MGHRA and CDR2 YSYEKL come from the germline V gene. V lost 1 base, J lost 3 bases, and 12 bases lay in between. CDR3 length: 15 amino acids. The CDR3 is CASSQVFEGYYGYTF. CDR3 sequence (DNA): TGCGCCAGCAGCCAAGTATTTGAGGGATACTATGGCTACACCTTC.

This chain joins TRBV7-8 and TRBJ2-5; D is unresolved. Trimming shortened V by 0 bases and J by 1 base, and 9 bases separated the two germline ends. The germline V gene encodes CDR1 SGHVS and CDR2 FQNEAQ. The CDR3 consists of 15 residues. The CDR3 DNA follows: TGTGCCAGCAGCTTAGCCCTAGTGGGCCAAGAGACCCAGTACTTC. Its translation is CASSLALVGQETQYF.

The chain links TRBV4-2 to TRBJ2-1; either TRBD1 or TRBD2 may supply D (5 bases each). The CDR3 has 14 amino acids. The ends were cut back, 1 base at V and 8 bases at J, with 12 bases in the middle. Germline V gene data show CDR1 as LGHNA and CDR2 as YNFKEQ. CDR3 sequence (DNA): TGTGCCAGCAGCCAAGGGGGGTGGGATCATGAGCAGTTCTTC. Protein sequence: CASSQGGWDHEQFF.

Concerning this clone: The junction departs from the called germline gene at one end, perhaps through a read error. The chain uses TRBV9 and TRBJ1-1; D gene unclear. The CDR3 contains 12 residues. Germline loops: CDR1 SGDLS, CDR2 YYNGEE. The CDR3 spells CANSAKHTEAFF. CDR3 nucleotides: TGTGCCAACAGCGCCAAACACACTGAAGCTTTCTTT.

The chain carries TRBV10-2 and TRBJ2-3, with TRBD2 as a possible D gene (5 bases). Germline V gene sequence: CDR1 WSHSY, CDR2 SAAADI. The CDR3 runs 16 residues. The ends were cut back, 6 bases at V and 2 bases at J, with 18 bases in the middle. The CDR3 protein is CASSSGGNLYTDTQYF. The CDR3 DNA follows: TGCGCCAGCAGCAGTGGAGGAAACTTATACACAGATACGCAGTATTTT.

The chain combines TRBV5-1 with TRBJ1-3, with D hard to call. V gave up 0 bases and J gave up 6 bases, with 22 bases separating them. The CDR3 is 18 amino acids. Per the germline V gene, CDR1 is SGHRS and CDR2 is YFSETQ. The CDR3: CASSLAGGSGGIKNTIYF. The CDR3 DNA sequence: TGCGCCAGCAGCTTGGCCGGTGGGTCGGGCGGAATCAAAAACACCATATATTTT. Combining the CDR3 with reference TRBV5-1 and TRBJ1-3 gives the whole variable domain KAGVTQTPRYLIKTRGQQVTLSCSPISGHRSVSWYQQTPGQGLQFLFEYFSETQRNKGNFPGRFSGRQFSNSRSEMNVSTLELGDSALYLCASSLAGGSGGIKNTIYFGEGSWLTVV.

CDR3 protein: CASSSHRDRGRLETQYF. The CDR3 DNA reads TGTGCCAGCAGTTCACACCGGGACAGGGGGCGATTGGAGACCCAGTACTTC. The chain has TRBV27 and TRBJ2-5; TRBD1 agrees at 12 bases. The CDR3 extends over 17 amino acids. From germline, CDR1 is MNHEY and CDR2 SMNVEV (reference sequence). Trimming at V came to 4 bases and at J to 5 bases, leaving 11 bases not matched to a gene.

The chain uses TRBV4-2 and TRBJ1-2, with D maybe TRBD1 (5 bases). V shed 0 bases and J shed 4 bases, with 15 bases lying between them. Germline CDR1 is LGHNA and CDR2 is YNFKEQ. The CDR3 totals 16 residues. CDR3 loop: CASSQDLGGGLYGYTF. CDR3 coding DNA: TGTGCCAGCAGCCAAGATCTTGGGGGGGGTCTCTATGGCTACACCTTC.

The chain combines TRBV28 with TRBJ2-7; 7 bases map to TRBD1. The CDR3 covers 15 residues. The germline CDR1 and CDR2 sequences are MDHEN and SYDVKM. V shed 6 bases and J 0 bases; nucleotides not matched to a gene: 8. The CDR3 here is CASRGFRDSSYEQYF. Here the CDR3 DNA reads TGTGCCAGCAGGGGCTTCCGGGACAGCTCCTACGAGCAGTACTTC.

This clone was recorded only once. The rearrangement uses TRBV7-6 and TRBJ1-1; possibly TRBD1 for D (5 bases). There are 14 residues in the CDR3. Per the germline V gene, CDR1 is SGHVS and CDR2 is FNYEAQ. V was clipped by 5 bases and J by 0 bases, with 10 bases between them. CDR3 sequence reads: CASSAGGLNTEAFF. The CDR3 bases are TGTGCCAGCAGCGCCGGGGGTCTGAACACTGAAGCTTTCTTT.

The rearrangement uses TRBV27 and TRBJ1-2, with 7 nucleotides matching TRBD1. The CDR3 runs 16 residues. CDR1 MNHEY and CDR2 SMNVEV come from the germline V gene (reference sequence). Trimming at V came to 0 bases and at J to 5 bases, leaving 9 bases not matched to a gene. The CDR3 region is CASSLSLGTVEYGYTF. In DNA form, the CDR3 reads TGTGCCAGCAGTTTATCTCTGGGGACAGTCGAGTATGGCTACACCTTC.

The chain employs TRBV19 and TRBJ2-1; a weak D match, TRBD2 (6 bases). CDR3 length equals 15 residues. Germline V gene lookup returns CDR1 LNHDA and CDR2 SQIVND (reference sequence). The ends were cut back, 6 bases at V and 5 bases at J, with 17 bases in the middle. The CDR3 DNA is TGTGCCAGTAGCCCTCTGGGCGGGACCCACAATGAGCAGTTCTTC. Translated, it gives CASSPLGGTHNEQFF.